The entry that follows covers one TCR beta chain sequence. Original processing methods: Amplification of reference gene primers provided the estimated nucleated cell counts. Using immunoSEQ multiplex PCR, the repertoire was profiled, and TCRdb retains in-frame clones only, with some absent. That table supplies the V and J calls and clone size; D and trimming were determined from the DNA. The sample contains under 250,000 clones, roughly 82% of which appear only once. These data come from a study of blood T cell repertoires in COVID-19. Germline V gene lookup returns CDR1 SQVTM and CDR2 ANQGSEA. This CDR3 region has 14 residues. Trimming stripped 8 bases from V and 0 bases from J, with 16 bases between.

This clonotype was sampled from a man older than 75 with acute or convalescent COVID-19. J is TRBJ1-1 and V is TRBV29-1; D might be TRBD1 (5 bases). Sequenced input: peripheral blood. The CDR3 region has the DNA TGCAGCTCCAGTCCCGGGGGACTGAACACTGAAGCTTTCTTT. Protein sequence: CSSSPGGLNTEAFF.